Below, 8 T cell receptor beta chains from the same sample are listed, as sequenced in a study of identical twins. TCRdb ran MiXCR on the 5' RACE reads and lists one entry per CDR3 protein. Here the sample spans roughly 750,000 distinct CDR3 sequences, 21% being singletons. This sample also belongs to another study, concerning T cells expressing NK-cell markers.

Material: PBMCs. These receptors all come from a woman aged 18-30 years in good health.

This clonotype was detected a few times. The CDR3 ends on some other residue instead of the conserved phenylalanine or tryptophan, so this is likely a read error. CDR3 nucleotides: TGCAGTGCACCTCCTGTTAGCTCCTACAATGAGCAGTTCTGC. Translated: CSAPPVSSYNEQFC. The rearrangement links TRBV20-1 to TRBJ2-1; D is undetermined. Trimming stripped 6 bases from V and 0 bases from J, with 12 bases between. This CDR3 has 14 residues. Germline V gives CDR1 DFQATT, CDR2 SNEGSKA (reference sequence).

The chain links TRBV27 to TRBJ2-3, with 8 bases fitting TRBD2. The CDR3 is 12 amino acids. The germline V gene encodes CDR1 MNHEY and CDR2 SMNVEV (reference sequence). J was trimmed by 14 bases and V by 5 bases; bases with no gene match: 9. CDR3 amino acids: CASSPTERGWYF. The CDR3 nucleotides are TGTGCCAGCAGTCCTACTGAGCGGGGGTGGTATTTT.

This clonotype was seen more than once but under ten times. The chain employs TRBV10-1 and TRBJ2-3; D ambiguous. Trimming took off 10 bases at V and 6 bases at J, with 17 bases between the two ends. Per the germline V gene, CDR1 is WNHNN and CDR2 is SYGVQD (reference sequence). The CDR3 sequence is 13 residues long. CDR3 region: CATSARPGDTQYF. CDR3 coding DNA: TGCGCCACCTCCGCCCGCCCCGGCGATACGCAGTATTTT.

This clonotype was recorded a few times. V is TRBV6-1 and J is TRBJ2-7; the D gene is possibly TRBD1 (5 bases). Germline V gene lookup returns CDR1 MNHNS and CDR2 SASEGT. V lost 2 bases and J 6 bases, leaving 11 bases between the germline ends. The CDR3 runs 13 residues. Here the CDR3 reads CASSEPQGVEQYF. The CDR3 DNA reads TGTGCCAGCAGTGAACCCCAGGGTGTCGAGCAGTACTTC.

V gene TRBV5-1 combines with J gene TRBJ1-4; unclear D gene. CDR1 and CDR2 (germline): SGHRS, YFSETQ. This CDR3 has 11 residues. The V end was cut by 1 base, the J end by 12 bases, with 7 bases between. The CDR3 DNA reads as TGCGCCAGCAGCTTGCGACACGAACTGTTTTTT. This codes for CASSLRHELFF.

This clonotype was found a few times. V and J are TRBV11-1 and TRBJ2-1; the D call may be TRBD1 or TRBD2 (6 bases each). This CDR3 region has 19 residues. V lost 3 bases and J 4 bases, leaving 25 bases between the germline ends. Germline loops: CDR1 SGHAT, CDR2 FQDESV (reference sequence). CDR3 in DNA: TGTGCCAGCAGCTTCACGAGGGGGGCGAGGATAGCCTTATACAATGAGCAGTTCTTC. As protein: CASSFTRGARIALYNEQFF.

This clonotype has just a few counts. This chain uses TRBV20-1 with TRBJ2-7; weak D call: TRBD2 (6 bases). Per the germline V gene, CDR1 is DFQATT and CDR2 is SNEGSKA (reference sequence). V shed 0 bases and J shed 3 bases, with 15 bases lying between them. This CDR3 has 15 amino acids. CDR3 protein: CSARDLGGVSYEQYF. CDR3 coding DNA: TGCAGTGCTAGAGATCTAGGAGGGGTTAGCTACGAGCAGTACTTC.

Only a few counts were recorded for this clonotype. V gene TRBV20-1 combines with J gene TRBJ2-3, with 8 bases identical to TRBD2. The length of the CDR3 is 14 residues. Per germline, CDR1 DFQATT and CDR2 SNEGSKA (reference sequence). Trimming took 4 bases from V and 6 from J; bases not matched to a gene: 9. CDR3 protein: CSANLAGTGDTQYF. DNA of the CDR3: TGCAGTGCTAACCTAGCGGGTACCGGGGATACGCAGTATTTT.